This record looks at one T cell receptor beta chain sequence and its context. What it recognizes is unknown. This entry belongs to a study of CD8 T cells in ankylosing spondylitis. Findings and caveats of the study: Reportedly, significant enrichment of disease-linked clones occurred in matched ankylosing spondylitis synovial fluid. CD8+ disease-linked clones were present at relatively low frequencies in blood. Made up of under 10 highly homologous variants, a TCR beta motif appeared characteristic of ankylosing spondylitis blood.

Quantitative molecular-barcoded 5'-RACE generated the TCR beta libraries. TCRdb called the 5' RACE reads again in MiXCR, with one record for every CDR3 protein. The sample lists some 140,000 distinct CDR3 sequences; under 20% were seen once. The material sequenced was blood, either unsorted or a sorted T cell fraction (not recorded which). This receptor was identified in a male donor with ankylosing spondylitis.

The CDR3 is CASSVGAGGPDLSYEQYF. The CDR3 coding sequence is TGTGCCAGCAGCGTTGGTGCGGGAGGGCCCGACCTCTCCTACGAGCAGTACTTC. V is TRBV9 and J is TRBJ2-7, with 9 positions matching TRBD2. The J segment lost 0 bases and the V segment lost 2 bases, leaving 12 bases of the junction unmatched. The germline CDR1 and CDR2 sequences are SGDLS and YYNGEE. This CDR3 contains 18 residues.